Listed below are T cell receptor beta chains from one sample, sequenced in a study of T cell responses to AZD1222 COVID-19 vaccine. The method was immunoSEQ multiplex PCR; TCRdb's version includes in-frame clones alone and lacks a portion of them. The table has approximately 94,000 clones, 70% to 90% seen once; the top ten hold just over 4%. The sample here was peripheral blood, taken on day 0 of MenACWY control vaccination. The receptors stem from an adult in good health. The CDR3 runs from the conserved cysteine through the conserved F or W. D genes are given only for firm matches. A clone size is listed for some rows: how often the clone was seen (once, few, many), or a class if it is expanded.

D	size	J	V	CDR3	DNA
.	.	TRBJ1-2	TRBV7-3	CASSLTEGSGYTF	TGTGCCAGCAGCTTAACGGAGGGTTCTGGCTACACCTTC
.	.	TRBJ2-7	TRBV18	CASSPRSNSGWEQYF	TGTGCCAGCTCACCACGGTCGAATTCGGGGTGGGAGCAGTACTTC
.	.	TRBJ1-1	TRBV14	CASSQVPGRNTEAFF	TGTGCCAGCAGCCAAGTGCCAGGGCGGAACACTGAAGCTTTCTTT
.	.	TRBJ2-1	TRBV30	CAWSGAGYNEQFF	TGTGCCTGGAGTGGGGCAGGGTACAATGAGCAGTTCTTC
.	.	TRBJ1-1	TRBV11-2	CASSPWEHRVGENTEAFF	TGTGCCAGCAGCCCCTGGGAACACAGGGTTGGGGAGAACACTGAAGCTTTCTTT
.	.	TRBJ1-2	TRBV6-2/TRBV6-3	CASSYRVYGYTF	TGTGCCAGCAGTTACAGAGTATATGGCTACACCTTC
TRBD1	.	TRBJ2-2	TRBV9	CASSAQGAGTGELFF	TGTGCCAGCAGCGCACAGGGGGCGGGCACCGGGGAGCTGTTTTTT
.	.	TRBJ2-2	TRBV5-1	CASSERSNTGELFF	TGCGCCAGCAGCGAGAGGTCGAACACCGGGGAGCTGTTTTTT
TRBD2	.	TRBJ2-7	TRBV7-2	CASSFRRAGLYEQYF	TGTGCCAGCAGCTTTCGGCGAGCGGGACTTTACGAGCAGTACTTC
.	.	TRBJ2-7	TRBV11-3	CASSIGDRTYEQYF	TGTGCCAGCAGCATAGGGGACCGGACCTACGAGCAGTACTTC
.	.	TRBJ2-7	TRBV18	CASSPPKQFGYEQYF	TGTGCCAGCTCACCACCGAAGCAATTTGGGTACGAGCAGTACTTC
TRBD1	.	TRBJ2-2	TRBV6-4	CASSHHGQGANTGELFF	TGTGCCAGCAGTCACCATGGACAGGGAGCGAACACCGGGGAGCTGTTTTTT
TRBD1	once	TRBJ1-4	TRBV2	CASSPRRGDRGEKLFF	TGTGCCAGCAGCCCAAGGAGGGGGGACAGAGGAGAAAAACTGTTTTTT
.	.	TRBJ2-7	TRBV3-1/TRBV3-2	CASSQGIATASYEQYF	TGTGCCAGCAGCCAAGGAATAGCGACAGCCTCCTACGAGCAGTACTTC
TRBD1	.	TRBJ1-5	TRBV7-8	CASSSYRGRDPFSNQPQHF	TGTGCCAGCAGCTCCTACAGGGGCCGGGATCCTTTTAGCAATCAGCCCCAGCATTTT
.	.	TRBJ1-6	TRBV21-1	CASSRYNRASPLHF	TGTGCCAGCAGCAGATACAACAGGGCTTCACCCCTCCACTTT
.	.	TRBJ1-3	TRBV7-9	CASSLNSPGNTIYF	TGTGCCAGCAGCTTAAACAGCCCTGGAAACACCATATATTTT
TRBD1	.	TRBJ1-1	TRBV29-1	CSGGQVNTEAFF	TGCAGCGGAGGACAGGTAAACACTGAAGCTTTCTTT
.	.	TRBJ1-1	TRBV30	CAWSEGEQTEAFF	TGTGCCTGGAGCGAGGGGGAACAGACTGAAGCTTTCTTT
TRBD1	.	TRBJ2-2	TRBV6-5	CASRTGQGTGELFF	TGTGCCAGCAGGACGGGACAGGGCACCGGGGAGCTGTTTTTT
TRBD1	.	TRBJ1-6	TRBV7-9	CASSQGAGFSPLHF	TGTGCCAGCAGCCAGGGGGCAGGGTTTTCACCCCTCCACTTT
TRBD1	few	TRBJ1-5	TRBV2	CASRTGTEGQPQHF	TGTGCCAGCAGGACAGGGACGGAGGGTCAGCCCCAGCATTTT
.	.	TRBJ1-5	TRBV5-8	CASSLTGSNQPQHF	TGTGCCAGCAGCTTGACAGGGAGCAATCAGCCCCAGCATTTT
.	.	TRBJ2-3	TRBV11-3	CASSKDTGEQYF	TGTGCCAGCAGCAAGGACACGGGAGAGCAGTATTTT
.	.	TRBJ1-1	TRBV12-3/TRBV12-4	CASSFMGKTEAFF	TGTGCCAGCAGTTTCATGGGGAAGACTGAAGCTTTCTTT
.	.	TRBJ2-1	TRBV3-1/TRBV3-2	CASSHQYTGNEQFF	TGTGCCAGCAGCCATCAATACACCGGAAATGAGCAGTTCTTC
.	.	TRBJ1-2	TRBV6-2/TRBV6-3	CASSDPPGDYGYTF	TGTGCCAGCAGTGACCCCCCCGGCGACTATGGCTACACCTTC
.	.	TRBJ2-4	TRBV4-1	CASSQVGLAKTKNIQYF	TGCGCCAGCAGCCAAGTAGGTCTAGCTAAGACCAAAAACATTCAGTACTTC
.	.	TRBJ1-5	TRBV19	CASRPPGHYEQPQHF	TGTGCCAGTAGGCCGCCGGGACACTATGAACAGCCCCAGCATTTT
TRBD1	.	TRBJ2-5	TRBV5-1	CASSWGQGEETQYF	TGCGCCAGCAGCTGGGGACAGGGGGAAGAGACCCAGTACTTC
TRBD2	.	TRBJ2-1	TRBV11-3	CASSLAGTSGEVEQFF	TGTGCCAGCAGCTTAGCGGGGACTAGCGGGGAGGTTGAGCAGTTCTTC
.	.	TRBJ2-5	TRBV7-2	CASSPYQETQYF	TGTGCCAGCAGCCCGTACCAAGAGACCCAGTACTTC
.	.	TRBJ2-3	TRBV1	CTSSQDWGGLAGGPDTDTQYF	TGCACCAGCAGCCAAGATTGGGGAGGACTAGCGGGGGGGCCGGACACAGATACGCAGTATTTT
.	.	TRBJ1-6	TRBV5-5	CASSGRAGRHSPLHF	TGTGCCAGCAGCGGAAGGGCGGGGCGCCATTCACCCCTCCACTTT
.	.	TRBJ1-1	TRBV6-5	CASTRNGGSNTEAFF	TGTGCCAGCACTCGTAACGGGGGGTCGAACACTGAAGCTTTCTTT
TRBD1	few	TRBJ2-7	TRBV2	CASSGGTGLAEQYF	TGTGCCAGCAGTGGGGGGACAGGCCTCGCCGAGCAGTACTTC
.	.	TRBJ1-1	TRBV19	CASSIVDWTTEAFF	TGTGCCAGTAGTATTGTGGATTGGACCACTGAAGCTTTCTTT
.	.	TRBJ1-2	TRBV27	CASSPLGGLYGYTF	TGTGCCAGCAGTCCCTTGGGGGGGCTATATGGCTACACCTTC
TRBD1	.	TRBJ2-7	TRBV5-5	CASSYGQGWYEQYF	TGTGCCAGCAGCTATGGACAGGGGTGGTACGAGCAGTACTTC
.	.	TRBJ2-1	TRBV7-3	CASSLAGAYNEQFF	TGTGCCAGCAGCCTCGCTGGGGCCTACAATGAGCAGTTCTTC
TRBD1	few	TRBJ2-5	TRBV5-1	CASSPGQQETQYF	TGCGCCAGCAGCCCGGGACAGCAAGAGACCCAGTACTTC
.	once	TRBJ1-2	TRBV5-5	CASSQTHRDYPGGYTF	TGTGCCAGCAGCCAGACGCACCGGGACTACCCGGGGGGCTACACCTTC
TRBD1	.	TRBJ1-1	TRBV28	CATDLREGARSEAFF	TGTGCCACCGATTTACGTGAGGGGGCAAGATCTGAAGCTTTCTTT
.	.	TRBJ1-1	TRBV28	CASSFGDIEAFF	TGTGCCAGCAGTTTCGGTGATATTGAAGCTTTCTTT